This TCR beta chain derives from a study of cytomegalovirus exposure and HLA in healthy donors. On the study more broadly: According to later analysis, the same platform produced the approximately 130 validation and 666 first-cohort repertoires.

Produced via immunoSEQ multiplex PCR; TCRdb's table is partial and in-frame only. This sample has about 200,000 clones; 70% to 90% occur once, and the top ten carry roughly 5.7%. CDR1 is KGHSH and CDR2 is LQKENI in the germline V gene. CDR3 size: 15 residues. Trimming took 2 bases from V and 3 from J, leaving 11 bases between them. It was the roughly 130-subject validation cohort, separate from the approximately 700-subject first cohort, to which the donors belonged. The clonotype comes from a woman aged 18-30 years in good health and CMV-seronegative. Sequenced sample: PBMCs. V and J are TRBV18 and TRBJ2-1; D remains ambiguous. CDR3 sequence (DNA): TGTGCCAGCTCACCAGGGTTGGGGAACTACAATGAGCAGTTCTTC. Translating gives CASSPGLGNYNEQFF.